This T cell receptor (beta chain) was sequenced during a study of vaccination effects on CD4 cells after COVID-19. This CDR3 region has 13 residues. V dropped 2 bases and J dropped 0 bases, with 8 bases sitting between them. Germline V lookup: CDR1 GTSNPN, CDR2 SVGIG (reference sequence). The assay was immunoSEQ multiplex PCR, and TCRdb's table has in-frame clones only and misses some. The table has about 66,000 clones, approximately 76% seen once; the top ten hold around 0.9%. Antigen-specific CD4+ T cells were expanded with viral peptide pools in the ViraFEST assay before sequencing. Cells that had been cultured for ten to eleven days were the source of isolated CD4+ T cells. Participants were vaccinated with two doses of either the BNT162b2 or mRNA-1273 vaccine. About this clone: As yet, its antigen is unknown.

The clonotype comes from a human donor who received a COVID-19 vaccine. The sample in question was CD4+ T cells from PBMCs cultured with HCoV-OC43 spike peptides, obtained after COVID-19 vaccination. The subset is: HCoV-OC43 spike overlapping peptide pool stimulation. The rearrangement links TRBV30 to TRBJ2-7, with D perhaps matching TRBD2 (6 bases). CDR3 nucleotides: TGTGCCTGGAGTATGGGACTCTCCTACGAGCAGTACGTC. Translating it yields CAWSMGLSYEQYV.